Only a few counts were recorded for the clone carrying this T cell receptor beta chain. Its specificity is unknown. This specimen comes from a study of OX40 agonist ivuxolimab in advanced cancers. Study results and limitations: At doses 0.1 to 3.0 mg/kg, CD4+ and CD8+ clones expanded.

Sequenced by immunoSEQ multiplex PCR; TCRdb stores in-frame clones only, minus some. The sample includes about 59,000 clones, 65% to 90% of them seen just once. V was trimmed by 7 bases and J by 6 bases, leaving 13 bases between them. Looked up from germline, CDR1 is MNHNS and CDR2 is SASEGT. The CDR3 runs to 13 residues. The V call is TRBV6-1, the J call TRBJ1-5; D is unresolved. This specimen consisted of CD4+ or CD8+ T cells sorted from blood, obtained in a trial of the OX40 agonist ivuxolimab. The sequence derives from an adult with an advanced solid tumor such as melanoma, head and neck, liver or kidney cancer. CDR3 in amino acids: CASTGLVAQPQHF. Here the CDR3 DNA reads TGTGCCAGCACCGGCCTGGTGGCTCAGCCCCAGCATTTT.